This is a list of T cell receptor beta chains from one sample in a study of cytomegalovirus exposure and HLA in healthy donors. The method was immunoSEQ multiplex PCR; TCRdb's version includes in-frame clones alone and lacks a portion of them. The repertoire holds approximately 150,000 clones, with around 9.6% as singletons. Material: PBMCs. Source of these receptors: a male donor in good health and CMV-seronegative. Each CDR3 is given with its conserved first and last residue. Clone size is not always given. Where it is, it says once, few, many or a class for expanded clones.

v_gene	abundance	j_gene	CDR3aa
TRBV27	few	TRBJ1-5	CASSPAQGDSSRNQPQHF
TRBV5-4	few	TRBJ2-5	CASSWGGSRQETQYF
TRBV9	few	TRBJ1-1	CASSVAQGATEAFF
TRBV5-1	NA	TRBJ1-1	CASSWDSMNTEAFF
TRBV27	few	TRBJ2-7	CASSTLHSGLAGSYEQYF
TRBV11-3	NA	TRBJ2-2	CASSRDSEAGELFF
TRBV11-2	NA	TRBJ2-7	CASSLAGGPHEQYF
TRBV5-6	few	TRBJ1-3	CASSLGTGSSGNTIYF
TRBV5-1	few	TRBJ2-7	CASSLVGARSSYEQYF
TRBV6-6	few	TRBJ1-2	CASSPHQGVNYGYTF
TRBV27	NA	TRBJ1-5	CASSFIGQPQHF
TRBV7-2	few	TRBJ2-2	CASSQGQRTGELFF
TRBV28	NA	TRBJ1-4	CASSLQGEKLFF
TRBV30	NA	TRBJ1-2	CAWSPTRAPSGGYTF
TRBV28	few	TRBJ2-7	CASSLRGSYEQYF
TRBV4-3	NA	TRBJ2-1	CASSQDKTSLYEQFF
TRBV28	NA	TRBJ2-7	CAASGNYEQYF
TRBV4-3	few	TRBJ1-2	CASSQDSFHTF
TRBV18	NA	TRBJ2-1	CASSPQTGGRGNEQFF
TRBV28	few	TRBJ2-7	CASSIQGLGQYF
TRBV7-9	NA	TRBJ1-1	CASSVTRGNTEAFF
TRBV2	NA	TRBJ1-1	CASSDYRVNTEAFF
TRBV11-2	NA	TRBJ2-1	CASSPALSYNEQFF
TRBV18	NA	TRBJ2-1	CASSPFDRASGNNEQFF